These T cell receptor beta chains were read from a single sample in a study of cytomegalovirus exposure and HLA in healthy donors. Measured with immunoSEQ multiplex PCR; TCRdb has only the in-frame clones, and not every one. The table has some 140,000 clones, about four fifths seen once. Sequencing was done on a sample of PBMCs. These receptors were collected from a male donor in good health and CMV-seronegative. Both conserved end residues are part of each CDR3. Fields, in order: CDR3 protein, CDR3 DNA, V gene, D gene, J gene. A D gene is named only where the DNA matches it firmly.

CDR3aa: CASSSLAGVSTDTQYF; CDR3nt: TGTGCCAGCAGTTCTTTAGCGGGGGTTAGCACAGATACGCAGTATTTT; v_gene: TRBV27; d_gene: TRBD2; j_gene: TRBJ2-3
CDR3aa: CASSTGGAVHEQYF; CDR3nt: TGTGCCAGCAGCACGGGGGGGGCGGTCCACGAGCAGTACTTC; v_gene: TRBV6-1; d_gene: TRBD2; j_gene: TRBJ2-7
CDR3aa: CASSVNSFTGELFF; CDR3nt: TGTGCCAGCAGCGTAAATTCCTTCACCGGGGAGCTGTTTTTT; v_gene: TRBV9; d_gene: NA; j_gene: TRBJ2-2
CDR3aa: CASSLEGLSYNEQFF; CDR3nt: TGTGCCAGCAGTTTGGAGGGCCTCTCCTACAATGAGCAGTTCTTC; v_gene: TRBV27; d_gene: NA; j_gene: TRBJ2-1
CDR3aa: CASSLAGGPYYEQYF; CDR3nt: TGTGCCAGCAGCTTAGCGGGGGGGCCCTACTACGAGCAGTACTTC; v_gene: TRBV7-2; d_gene: NA; j_gene: TRBJ2-7
CDR3aa: CAIGQVGYQPQHF; CDR3nt: TGTGCCATAGGACAGGTGGGTTATCAGCCCCAGCATTTT; v_gene: TRBV10-3; d_gene: TRBD1; j_gene: TRBJ1-5
CDR3aa: CASSYRPSIGGTQYF; CDR3nt: TGTGCCAGCAGTTACAGGCCATCCATCGGCGGGACCCAGTACTTC; v_gene: TRBV6-5; d_gene: NA; j_gene: TRBJ2-5
CDR3aa: CASSFTGGNQPQHF; CDR3nt: TGTGCCAGCAGCTTCACAGGGGGCAATCAGCCCCAGCATTTT; v_gene: TRBV5-8; d_gene: TRBD1; j_gene: TRBJ1-5
CDR3aa: CASSTGQGGETQYF; CDR3nt: TGTGCCAGTAGTACGGGACAGGGGGGGGAGACCCAGTACTTC; v_gene: TRBV19; d_gene: TRBD1; j_gene: TRBJ2-5
CDR3aa: CASSQHTGRGTEAFF; CDR3nt: TGTGCCAGCAGCCAGCACACAGGGAGGGGCACTGAAGCTTTCTTT; v_gene: TRBV7-2; d_gene: NA; j_gene: TRBJ1-1
CDR3aa: CASSPKDRGGSDTQYF; CDR3nt: TGCGCCAGCAGCCCGAAGGACAGGGGAGGATCAGATACGCAGTATTTT; v_gene: TRBV4-1; d_gene: TRBD1; j_gene: TRBJ2-3
CDR3aa: CAWSIGTGLEKLFF; CDR3nt: TGTGCCTGGAGTATCGGGACAGGGCTTGAAAAACTGTTTTTT; v_gene: TRBV30; d_gene: TRBD1; j_gene: TRBJ1-4
CDR3aa: CASSLWEGNYGYTF; CDR3nt: TGTGCCAGCAGCCTCTGGGAGGGAAACTATGGCTACACCTTC; v_gene: TRBV9; d_gene: NA; j_gene: TRBJ1-2
CDR3aa: CASREGQLYNQPQHF; CDR3nt: TGTGCCAGTAGAGAGGGACAGCTATACAATCAGCCCCAGCATTTT; v_gene: TRBV19; d_gene: TRBD1; j_gene: TRBJ1-5
CDR3aa: CASSLAHSGGAVPYEQYF; CDR3nt: TGCGCCAGCAGCTTGGCACACTCGGGGGGGGCTGTTCCCTACGAGCAGTACTTC; v_gene: TRBV5-1; d_gene: TRBD2; j_gene: TRBJ2-7
CDR3aa: CASTTVRPQHF; CDR3nt: TGTGCCAGCACCACCGTGAGGCCCCAGCATTTT; v_gene: TRBV7-3; d_gene: NA; j_gene: TRBJ1-5
CDR3aa: CASNPRGREEKLFF; CDR3nt: TGTGCCAGCAACCCACGTGGGAGGGAAGAAAAACTGTTTTTT; v_gene: TRBV6-6; d_gene: NA; j_gene: TRBJ1-4